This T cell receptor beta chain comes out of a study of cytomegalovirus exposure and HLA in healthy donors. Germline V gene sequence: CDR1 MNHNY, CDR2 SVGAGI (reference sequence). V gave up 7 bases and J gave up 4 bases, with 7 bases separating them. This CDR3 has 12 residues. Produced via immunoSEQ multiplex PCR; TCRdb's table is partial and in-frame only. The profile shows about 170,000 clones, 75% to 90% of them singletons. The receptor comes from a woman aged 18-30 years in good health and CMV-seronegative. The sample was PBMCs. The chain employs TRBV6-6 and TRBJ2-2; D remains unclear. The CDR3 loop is CASTYFTGELFF. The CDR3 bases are TGTGCCAGCACCTATTTCACCGGGGAGCTGTTTTTT.